This T cell receptor beta chain is drawn from a study of blood T cells in healthy people across ages. The CDR3 length is 17 residues. The ends were cut back, 4 bases at V and 5 bases at J, with 23 bases in the middle. Germline CDR1 reads LGHDT; CDR2 reads YNNKEL (reference sequence). Alongside a J-beta primer mix, a sample-barcoded 5' primer served in a second PCR lasting 7 to 11 cycles. TCRdb fed the 5' RACE reads into MiXCR, producing one record per CDR3 protein. In the table there are nearly 800,000 distinct CDR3 sequences, 20% to 30% of which are singletons. This clonotype was observed a few times. The data were also submitted as part of a second study, on T cells of mothers and their children.

Sequenced: blood. This chain connects TRBV3-1 to TRBJ1-1; the D gene is possibly TRBD1 (5 bases). The sequence was collected from a boy younger than 18 in good health. CDR3 residues: CASSRTIGRGAYTEAFF. Here the CDR3 DNA reads TGTGCCAGCAGCCGAACAATCGGGAGAGGGGCTTATACTGAAGCTTTCTTT.